One and the same sample provided the 27 T cell receptor beta chains below, sequenced in a study of T cell changes during pregnancy in multiple sclerosis. This table comes from immunoSEQ multiplex PCR, and its TCRdb copy is limited to in-frame clones, with some not included. The data contain under 95,000 clones, 85% to 95% of them singletons. Sequencing was performed on peripheral blood, taken in the second trimester of pregnancy. The receptor source for this set is a female donor in good health, enrolled as a control in a pregnancy study.

V usage is TRBV6-5 and J usage is TRBJ2-2; D is unresolved. The CDR3 sequence is 14 residues long. Trimming took 0 bases from V and 6 from J, leaving 8 bases between them. The V gene's germline CDR1 is MNHEY and CDR2 SVGAGI. CDR3 amino acids: CASSYSRIAGELFF. The CDR3 nucleotides are TGTGCCAGCAGTTACTCGAGAATAGCCGGGGAGCTGTTTTTT.

The chain couples TRBV6-4 to TRBJ2-6, with D possibly matching TRBD1 (5 bases). The CDR3 extends over 16 amino acids. Germline CDR1 reads MRHNA; CDR2 reads SNTAGT. V was clipped by 6 bases and J by 1 base, with 13 bases between them. The CDR3 reads CASSPGSGSGANVLTF. The CDR3 DNA sequence: TGTGCCAGCAGCCCCGGGTCAGGGTCTGGGGCCAACGTCCTGACTTTC.

The genes are TRBV6-1 and TRBJ2-1, with a possible D match to TRBD2 (5 bases). The ends were cut back, 0 bases at V and 4 bases at J, with 7 bases in the middle. Germline-derived CDR1 and CDR2 are MNHNS and SASEGT. This CDR3 is 14 amino acids long. CDR3: CASSEARGYNEQFF. The CDR3 DNA follows: TGTGCCAGCAGTGAAGCACGAGGGTACAATGAGCAGTTCTTC.

The chain combines TRBV5-4 with TRBJ2-7; TRBD1 aligns across 8 bases. Germline lookup yields CDR1 SGHNT and CDR2 YYREEE (reference sequence). The CDR3 sequence is 15 residues long. Germline trimming cut 0 bases from V and 6 bases from J; bases unmatched to any gene: 8. The CDR3, as DNA: TGTGCCAGCAGCTTGGGGGACAGGCGCCCCCGCGAGCAGTACTTC. It specifies CASSLGDRRPREQYF.

This chain joins TRBV6-5 and TRBJ1-2, with a weak D call TRBD1 (6 bases). This CDR3 contains 16 residues. Germline V lookup: CDR1 MNHEY, CDR2 SVGAGI. V shed 0 bases and J shed 0 bases, with 11 bases lying between them. CDR3 in DNA: TGTGCCAGCAGTTACTCGAGACAGGCCCCTAACTATGGCTACACCTTC. Translation gives CASSYSRQAPNYGYTF.

This chain connects TRBV7-8 to TRBJ2-1, with 11 bases aligning to TRBD2. The CDR3 consists of 16 residues. V shed 4 bases, J shed 2 bases, and the junction held 4 bases outside the gene matches. Germline V gives CDR1 SGHVS, CDR2 FQNEAQ. The CDR3 DNA reads as TGTGCCAGCAGCTACCCGGGACTAGCGGCCTACAATGAGCAGTTCTTC. Translated: CASSYPGLAAYNEQFF.

The chain recombines TRBV20-1 with TRBJ1-2; the D is unclear. Trimming removed 5 bases at V and 5 bases at J, with 9 bases between. CDR1 is DFQATT and CDR2 is SNEGSKA in the germline V gene (reference sequence). The CDR3 has 11 amino acids. This CDR3 is CSAQVEYGYTF. The CDR3 region has the DNA TGCAGTGCTCAGGTCGAGTATGGCTACACCTTC.

The CDR3 loop reads CASSLGSATYNEQFF. The CDR3 nucleotides are TGCGCCAGCAGCTTAGGTAGCGCGACCTACAATGAGCAGTTCTTC. The chain has TRBV5-1 and TRBJ2-1; D is perhaps TRBD2 (5 bases). Germline CDR1 and CDR2: SGHRS and YFSETQ. The CDR3 has 15 amino acids. The V end was cut by 2 bases, the J end by 2 bases, with 11 bases between.

The chain has TRBV25-1 and TRBJ2-2; TRBD2 matches 7 bases. CDR1 and CDR2 (germline): MGHDK, SYGVNS. The CDR3 spans 15 residues. The V segment lost 4 bases and the J segment 3 bases; nucleotides outside the gene matches: 5. CDR3 nucleotide sequence: TGTGCCAGCAGTGGGCGGGAGTGGGACACCGGGGAGCTGTTTTTT. Protein: CASSGREWDTGELFF.

The chain has TRBV7-9 and TRBJ1-5, with 7 bases aligning to TRBD1. The length of the CDR3 is 14 residues. Germline V gene lookup returns CDR1 SEHNR and CDR2 FQNEAQ (reference sequence). Unmatched junction bases numbered 6, after V lost 5 bases and J lost 5 bases. The CDR3 DNA follows: TGTGCCAGCAGCGAAGACAGGGCGGATCAGCCCCAGCATTTT. The encoded protein is CASSEDRADQPQHF.

The gene calls are TRBV9 and TRBJ2-7, with a possible D match to TRBD2 (6 bases). The CDR3 loop spans 13 amino acids. V lost 1 base to trimming and J lost 5 bases, with 10 bases between them. Germline V gene sequence: CDR1 SGDLS, CDR2 YYNGEE. The CDR3 sequence is CASSVPGLNEQYF. CDR3 DNA: TGTGCCAGCAGCGTACCGGGACTCAACGAGCAGTACTTC.

The CDR3 DNA is TGTGCCAGCCATAGGGGCAGAGATATATCGCAGTTCTTC. This encodes CASHRGRDISQFF. The chain uses TRBV27 and TRBJ2-1, with a weak D call TRBD1 (5 bases). Per the germline V gene, CDR1 is MNHEY and CDR2 is SMNVEV (reference sequence). Trimming removed 8 bases at V and 12 bases at J, with 20 bases between. The CDR3 runs 13 residues.

The chain has TRBV5-1 and TRBJ2-5, with TRBD1 matching 9 bases. The CDR3 is made up of 14 amino acids. Germline CDR1 reads SGHRS; CDR2 reads YFSETQ. Trimming removed 4 bases from V and 3 bases from J; junction bases left unmatched: 4. CDR3 residues: CASSEGTGKETQYF. The CDR3, as DNA: TGCGCCAGCAGCGAGGGGACAGGGAAAGAGACCCAGTACTTC.

The V gene is TRBV14, the J gene TRBJ1-2, with 10 nucleotides matching TRBD1. The germline V gene has CDR1 SGHDN and CDR2 FVKESK. CDR3 length equals 15 residues. The V segment lost 0 bases and the J segment 9 bases; nucleotides outside the gene matches: 7. The CDR3 DNA follows: TGTGCCAGCAGCCAAGAAACCCGGGACAGGGGAAGCTACACCTTC. Residues: CASSQETRDRGSYTF.

The chain uses TRBV2 and TRBJ2-7, with D possibly matching TRBD1 (5 bases). The CDR3 has 11 amino acids. Germline lookup yields CDR1 SNHLY and CDR2 FYNNEI. Trimming removed 6 bases from V and 4 bases from J, with 7 bases in between. The CDR3 loop reads CASRTAYEQYF. The CDR3 DNA reads as TGTGCCAGCAGGACAGCGTACGAGCAGTACTTC.

J is TRBJ2-3 and V is TRBV6-1; 12 bases agree with TRBD2. The CDR3 has 18 residues. Germline lookup yields CDR1 MNHNS and CDR2 SASEGT. With 2 bases clipped from V and 6 bases from J, the junction kept 12 bases outside the gene matches. The CDR3 spells CASSERPRLAGEVDTQYF. CDR3 nucleotides: TGTGCCAGCAGTGAACGGCCCCGACTAGCGGGAGAGGTGGATACGCAGTATTTT.

The chain uses TRBV29-1 and TRBJ2-7; tentatively, D is TRBD1 (6 bases). The germline V gene has CDR1 SQVTM and CDR2 ANQGSEA. V lost 6 bases, J lost 3 bases, and 24 bases lay in between. The CDR3 consists of 16 residues. The CDR3 DNA follows: TGCAGCGTGATAACAGGGATGACAGCCCTTGGCTACGAGCAGTACTTC. Protein product: CSVITGMTALGYEQYF.

V is TRBV18 and J is TRBJ2-2; 9 nucleotides align to TRBD2. This CDR3 contains 16 residues. Germline V CDR1 and CDR2: KGHSH, LQKENI. Trimming at V came to 1 base and at J to 7 bases, leaving 7 bases not matched to a gene. CDR3 DNA: TGTGCCAGCTCACCACTTAGCGGGAGTGTAATCGGGGAGCTGTTTTTT. It encodes CASSPLSGSVIGELFF.

DNA of the CDR3: TGTGCCAGCAGGGGGGCAGGAGTGGGCGAGCAGTACTTC. Residues: CASRGAGVGEQYF. V and J are TRBV2 and TRBJ2-7, with D tentatively TRBD1 (6 bases). V was clipped by 6 bases and J by 6 bases, with 15 bases between them. This CDR3 is 13 amino acids long. Germline lookup yields CDR1 SNHLY and CDR2 FYNNEI.

The rearrangement uses TRBV11-3 and TRBJ2-3; the D gene is possibly TRBD1 (6 bases). The CDR3 is 14 amino acids. In germline, CDR1 is SGHNT, CDR2 YENEEA. V was pared by 4 bases and J by 2 bases, with 10 bases between. CDR3 residues: CASSWGTNTDTQYF. CDR3 sequence (DNA): TGTGCCAGCAGCTGGGGGACAAACACAGATACGCAGTATTTT. The complete variable domain, with remaining parts taken from reference TRBV11-3 and TRBJ2-3, reads EAGVVQSPRYKIIEKKQPVAFWCNPISGHNTLYWYLQNLGQGPELLIRYENEEAVDDSQLPKDRFSAERLKGVDSTLKIQPAELGDSAVYLCASSWGTNTDTQYFGPGTRLTVL.

V is TRBV25-1 and J is TRBJ2-7, with 11 bases that match TRBD1. Looked up from germline, CDR1 is MGHDK and CDR2 is SYGVNS. There are 16 residues in the CDR3. Trimming took 3 bases from V and 3 from J; bases not matched to a gene: 7. The CDR3 DNA is TGTGCCAGCAGTGAGGGCGCCGGGACAGGGGGCTACGAGCAGTACTTC. Amino acids: CASSEGAGTGGYEQYF.

In its sample, this clone was seen once. V is TRBV2 and J is TRBJ2-7; D might be TRBD2 (6 bases). V lost 6 bases and J 2 bases, leaving 14 bases between the germline ends. The CDR3 covers 14 residues. Germline V gene data show CDR1 as SNHLY and CDR2 as FYNNEI. The CDR3 protein is CASSRDSGAYEQYF. The CDR3, as DNA: TGTGCCAGCAGCCGGGACTCCGGGGCCTACGAGCAGTACTTC.

The chain combines TRBV25-1 with TRBJ2-3; D unclear. This CDR3 region has 11 residues. V lost 7 bases and J 5 bases, leaving 7 bases between the germline ends. The germline gives CDR1 MGHDK, CDR2 SYGVNS. CDR3 nucleotide sequence: TGTGCCAGCACCCTTTTAGATACGCAGTATTTT. Its protein product is CASTLLDTQYF.

This clone has only one observation. Germline is not matched at one junction end, which may reflect a read error. This chain uses TRBV7-7 with TRBJ2-5; possibly TRBD2 for D (5 bases). The CDR3 loop spans 13 amino acids. The germline gives CDR1 SSHAT, CDR2 FNYEAQ (reference sequence). The DNA of the CDR3 is TGTGCTAGCAGCCGGGAAAGCCAAGAGACCCAGTACTTC. Translation: CASSRESQETQYF.

The gene calls are TRBV7-9 and TRBJ2-7, with a weak D call TRBD2 (5 bases). Germline CDR1 and CDR2: SEHNR and FQNEAQ (reference sequence). V was clipped by 3 bases and J by 7 bases, with 16 bases between them. The CDR3 is 14 residues long. The CDR3 nucleotides read TGTGCCAGCAGCTTGACGGCTACGTCGGGGGAGCAGTACTTC. Translated, it gives CASSLTATSGEQYF.

There are many counts of this clone. This chain uses TRBV2 with TRBJ2-4; perhaps TRBD2 as D (6 bases). V gave up 2 bases and J gave up 12 bases, with 11 bases separating them. This CDR3 comprises 12 residues. The germline V gene encodes CDR1 SNHLY and CDR2 FYNNEI. In nucleotides, the CDR3 is TGTGCCAGCAGTGAATGGGACTCTAATCAGTACTTC. Protein: CASSEWDSNQYF.

This clone was counted a single time. This chain joins TRBV6-1 and TRBJ1-4, with 7 bases matching TRBD1. Germline V gene lookup returns CDR1 MNHNS and CDR2 SASEGT. The CDR3 extends over 15 amino acids. V gave up 6 bases and J gave up 2 bases; unmatched junction bases: 6. The DNA of the CDR3 is TGTGCCAGCAGGGTAACAGGGGCGACTAATGAAAAACTGTTTTTT. Translation gives CASRVTGATNEKLFF.